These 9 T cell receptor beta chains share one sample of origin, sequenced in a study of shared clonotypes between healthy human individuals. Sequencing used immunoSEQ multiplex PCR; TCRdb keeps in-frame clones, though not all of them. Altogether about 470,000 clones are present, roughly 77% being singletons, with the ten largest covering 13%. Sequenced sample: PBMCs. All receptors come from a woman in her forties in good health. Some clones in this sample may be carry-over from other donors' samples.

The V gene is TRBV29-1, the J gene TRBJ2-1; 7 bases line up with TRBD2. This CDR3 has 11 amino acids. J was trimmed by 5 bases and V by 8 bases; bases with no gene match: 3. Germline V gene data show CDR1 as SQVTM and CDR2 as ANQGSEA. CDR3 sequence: CSSRGDNEQFF. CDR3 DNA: TGCAGCTCACGGGGGGACAATGAGCAGTTCTTC.

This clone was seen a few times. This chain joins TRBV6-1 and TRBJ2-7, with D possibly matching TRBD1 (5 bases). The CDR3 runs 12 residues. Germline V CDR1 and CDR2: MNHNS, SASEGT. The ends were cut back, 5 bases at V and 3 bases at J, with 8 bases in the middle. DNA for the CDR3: TGTGCCAGCAGTTCCCAGGGCTACGAGCAGTACTTC. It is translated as CASSSQGYEQYF.

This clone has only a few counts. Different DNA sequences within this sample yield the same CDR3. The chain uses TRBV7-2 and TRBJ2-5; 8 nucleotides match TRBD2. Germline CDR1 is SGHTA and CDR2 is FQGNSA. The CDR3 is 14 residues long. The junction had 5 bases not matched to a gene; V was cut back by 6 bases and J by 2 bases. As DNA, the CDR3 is TGTGCCAGCAGTCTTACTAGCGGACAAGAGACCCAGTACTTC. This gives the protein CASSLTSGQETQYF.

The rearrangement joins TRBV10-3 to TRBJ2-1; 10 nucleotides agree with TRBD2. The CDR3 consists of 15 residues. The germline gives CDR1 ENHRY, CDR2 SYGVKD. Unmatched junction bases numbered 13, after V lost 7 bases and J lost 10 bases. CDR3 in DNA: TGTGCCATCACTTCGTCTAGCGGGAGTTCGGTGGAGCAGTTCTTC. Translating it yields CAITSSSGSSVEQFF.

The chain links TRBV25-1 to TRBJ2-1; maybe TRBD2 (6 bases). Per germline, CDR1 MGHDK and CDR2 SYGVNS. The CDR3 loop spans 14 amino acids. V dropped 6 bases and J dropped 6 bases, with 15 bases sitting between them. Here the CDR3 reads CASRRETSANEQFF. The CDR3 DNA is TGTGCCAGCAGACGGGAGACGTCGGCCAATGAGCAGTTCTTC.

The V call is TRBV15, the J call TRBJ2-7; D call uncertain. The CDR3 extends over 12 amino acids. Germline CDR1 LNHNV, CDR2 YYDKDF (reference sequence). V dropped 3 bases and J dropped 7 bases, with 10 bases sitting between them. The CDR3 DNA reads TGTGCCACCAGCAGGGACGAGGAAGAGCAGTACTTC. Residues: CATSRDEEEQYF.

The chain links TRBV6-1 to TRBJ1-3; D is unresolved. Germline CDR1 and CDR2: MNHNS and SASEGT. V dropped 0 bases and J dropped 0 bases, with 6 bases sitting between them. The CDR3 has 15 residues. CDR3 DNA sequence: TGTGCCAGCAGTGAAGCGGCGGCCTCTGGAAACACCATATATTTT. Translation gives CASSEAAASGNTIYF.

The CDR3 region is CASSVGSVTLYEQYF. CDR3 DNA: TGCGCCAGCAGCGTAGGGAGTGTAACCCTCTACGAGCAGTACTTC. The V and J genes are TRBV5-1 and TRBJ2-7, with D possibly matching TRBD2 (5 bases). Germline CDR1 is SGHRS and CDR2 is YFSETQ. The CDR3 runs 15 residues. V was cut by 4 bases and J by 3 bases, with 17 bases left in between.

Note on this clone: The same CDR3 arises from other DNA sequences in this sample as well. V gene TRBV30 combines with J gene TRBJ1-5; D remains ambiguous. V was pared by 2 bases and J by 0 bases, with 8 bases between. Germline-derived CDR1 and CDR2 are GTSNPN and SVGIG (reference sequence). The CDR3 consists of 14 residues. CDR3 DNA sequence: TGTGCCTGGAGTCGAACAGTTAGCAATCAGCCCCAGCATTTT. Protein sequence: CAWSRTVSNQPQHF.